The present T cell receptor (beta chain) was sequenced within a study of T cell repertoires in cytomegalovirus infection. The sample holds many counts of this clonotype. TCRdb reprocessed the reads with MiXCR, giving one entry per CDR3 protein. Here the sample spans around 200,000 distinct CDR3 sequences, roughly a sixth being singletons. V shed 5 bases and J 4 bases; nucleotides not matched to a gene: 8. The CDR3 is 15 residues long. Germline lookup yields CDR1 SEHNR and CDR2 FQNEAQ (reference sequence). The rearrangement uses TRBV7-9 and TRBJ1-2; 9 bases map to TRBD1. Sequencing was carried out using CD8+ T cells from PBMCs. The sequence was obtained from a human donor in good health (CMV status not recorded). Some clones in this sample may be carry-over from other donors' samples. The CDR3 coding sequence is TGTGCCAGCAGCACGGGGACAGGGCCTCCCTATGGCTACACCTTC. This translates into CASSTGTGPPYGYTF.